The 11 T cell receptor beta chains below come from one sample, sequenced in a study of blood T cells in healthy people across ages. Together with a sample-barcoded 5' primer, a J-beta primer mix was included in a second PCR lasting about 7 to 11 cycles. TCRdb itself ran the 5' RACE reads through MiXCR, one entry per CDR3 protein. The table records hundreds of thousands of distinct CDR3 sequences, about half of them present only once. The source material was blood. The source is a woman aged 55-70 years in good health.

The genes are TRBV20-1 and TRBJ2-1; the D call may be TRBD1 or TRBD2 (5 bases each). The CDR3 spans 14 residues. Trimming left V 2 bases short and J 6 bases short, with 14 bases between. Germline lookup yields CDR1 DFQATT and CDR2 SNEGSKA (reference sequence). The CDR3 sequence: CSARSTGTINEQFF. In DNA, the CDR3 is TGCAGTGCTAGATCCACCGGGACCATCAATGAGCAGTTCTTC.

A single count supports this clonotype. The chain employs TRBV11-3 and TRBJ2-5; D is possibly TRBD1 or TRBD2 (5 bases each). The CDR3 covers 16 residues. V lost 1 base, J lost 0 bases, and 12 bases lay in between. Germline lookup yields CDR1 SGHNT and CDR2 YENEEA. CDR3 DNA: TGTGCCAGCAGCTTAGGGGACCGGGGCAACCAAGAGACCCAGTACTTC. This codes for CASSLGDRGNQETQYF. Supplemented by reference TRBV11-3 and TRBJ2-5, the full variable domain reads EAGVVQSPRYKIIEKKQPVAFWCNPISGHNTLYWYLQNLGQGPELLIRYENEEAVDDSQLPKDRFSAERLKGVDSTLKIQPAELGDSAVYLCASSLGDRGNQETQYFGPGTRLLVL.

A few counts support this clonotype. This chain connects TRBV20-1 to TRBJ2-7; tentative D call: TRBD1 (6 bases). The CDR3 contains 12 residues. The germline CDR1 and CDR2 sequences are DFQATT and SNEGSKA (reference sequence). CDR3 bases: TGCATTGCCAAAGGACAGCCCTACGAGCAGTACTTC. Encoded protein: CIAKGQPYEQYF.

This sequence joins TRBV29-1 and TRBJ2-7; 7 bases are a match to TRBD1. The germline CDR1 and CDR2 sequences are SQVTM and ANQGSEA. The CDR3 loop spans 12 amino acids. V lost 5 bases and J lost 7; bases outside the gene matches: 8. The CDR3 DNA reads as TGCAGCGTTCCGACAGGGTTGGTTGAGCAGTACTTC. This codes for CSVPTGLVEQYF.

This clonotype was found a few times. CDR3 sequence reads: CAISDSLTAHTQYF. The CDR3 DNA reads TGTGCCATCAGTGACTCACTGACAGCCCATACGCAGTATTTT. The chain joins TRBV10-3 to TRBJ2-3; TRBD1 is a possible D gene (5 bases). V gave up 3 bases and J gave up 7 bases, with 14 bases separating them. The CDR3 is 14 residues long. CDR1 and CDR2 from the germline V gene are ENHRY and SYGVKD.

This clonotype has at least ten counts. The chain carries TRBV29-1 and TRBJ2-1; 7 nucleotides agree with TRBD2. The CDR3 length is 11 residues. Germline V lookup: CDR1 SQVTM, CDR2 ANQGSEA. Trimming at V came to 6 bases and at J to 5 bases, leaving 1 base not matched to a gene. The CDR3 is CSVGLDNEQFF. Written as DNA, the CDR3 is TGCAGCGTCGGACTAGACAATGAGCAGTTCTTC.

This clonotype was detected ten times or more. The V and J genes are TRBV2 and TRBJ2-3; TRBD1 aligns across 7 bases. The ends lost 7 bases at V and 5 bases at J; junction bases unmatched: 12. The CDR3 totals 15 residues. CDR1 is SNHLY, CDR2 FYNNEI, per germline. The chain's CDR3 is CASTPQGSSKDTQYF. CDR3 DNA sequence: TGTGCCAGCACACCACAGGGGAGTTCGAAAGATACGCAGTATTTT.

J is TRBJ2-3 and V is TRBV29-1; a weak D match, TRBD2 (6 bases). The ends were cut back, 0 bases at V and 6 bases at J, with 16 bases in the middle. The CDR3 is 15 amino acids. The germline V gene encodes CDR1 SQVTM and CDR2 ANQGSEA. The CDR3 protein is CSVEDRGRIKDTQYF. The CDR3 bases are TGCAGCGTTGAAGATCGAGGGAGGATTAAGGATACGCAGTATTTT.

This clonotype was detected ten times or more. This sequence joins TRBV6-2 or TRBV6-3 and TRBJ2-2; 9 bases agree with TRBD1. V trimming: 6 bases; J trimming: 4 bases; junction bases outside the gene matches: 3. Looked up from germline, CDR1 is MNHEY and CDR2 is SVGEGT. The CDR3 length is 14 residues. The CDR3: CASRKTGGTGELFF. The DNA of the CDR3 is TGTGCCAGCAGAAAGACAGGGGGCACCGGGGAGCTGTTTTTT.

This clonotype was seen only once. The junction departs from germline at one end; a sequencing error may be responsible. V gene TRBV5-1 combines with J gene TRBJ2-6, with D hard to call. The CDR3 totals 19 residues. Germline values: CDR1 SGHRS, CDR2 YFSETQ. DNA for the CDR3: TGCGCCAGCAACTTGGCCCTAGGCAGATACCGCTCTGGGGCCAACGTCCTGACTTTC. The encoded protein is CASNLALGRYRSGANVLTF.

The V gene is TRBV5-6, the J gene TRBJ1-5; 9 positions match TRBD1. Germline V gene lookup returns CDR1 SGHDT and CDR2 YYEEEE. With 0 bases clipped from V and 0 bases from J, the junction kept 1 base outside the gene matches. The CDR3 is 16 residues long. CDR3 in amino acids: CASSLDRGLSNQPQHF. The CDR3, as DNA: TGTGCCAGCAGCTTGGACAGGGGGCTTAGCAATCAGCCCCAGCATTTT.